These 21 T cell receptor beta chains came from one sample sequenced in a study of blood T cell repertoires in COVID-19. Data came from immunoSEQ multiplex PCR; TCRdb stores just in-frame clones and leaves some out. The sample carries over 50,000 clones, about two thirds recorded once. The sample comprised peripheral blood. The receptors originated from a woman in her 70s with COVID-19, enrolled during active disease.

This chain's CDR3 is CASRGLAGTDTQYF. The CDR3 DNA sequence: TGCGCCAGCAGAGGACTAGCAGGCACAGATACGCAGTATTTT. The chain couples TRBV10-2 to TRBJ2-3, with 8 bases that match TRBD2. Germline-derived CDR1 and CDR2 are WSHSY and SAAADI. The CDR3 loop spans 14 amino acids. V was clipped by 6 bases and J by 1 base; unmatched bases: 3.

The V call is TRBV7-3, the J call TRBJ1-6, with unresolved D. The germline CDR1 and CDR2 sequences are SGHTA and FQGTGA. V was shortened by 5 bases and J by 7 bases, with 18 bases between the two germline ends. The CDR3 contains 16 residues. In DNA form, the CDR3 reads TGTGCCAGCAGCCTCCGGCAGGCGGGTGAGAATTCACCCCTCCACTTT. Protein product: CASSLRQAGENSPLHF.

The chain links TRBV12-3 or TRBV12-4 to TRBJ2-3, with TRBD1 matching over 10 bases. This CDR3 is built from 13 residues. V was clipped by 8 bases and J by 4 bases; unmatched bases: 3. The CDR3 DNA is TGTGCCAGCGAGGACAGGGGGGCAGATACGCAGTATTTT. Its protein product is CASEDRGADTQYF.

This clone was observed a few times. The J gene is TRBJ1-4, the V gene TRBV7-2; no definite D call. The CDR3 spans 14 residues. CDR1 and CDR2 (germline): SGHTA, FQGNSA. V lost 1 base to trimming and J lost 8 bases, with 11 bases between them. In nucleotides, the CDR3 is TGTGCCAGCAGCTTAGGAGGTTGGTGGGAAAAACTGTTTTTT. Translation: CASSLGGWWEKLFF. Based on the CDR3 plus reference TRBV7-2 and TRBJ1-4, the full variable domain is GAGVSQSPSNKVTEKGKDVELRCDPISGHTALYWYRQSLGQGLEFLIYFQGNSAPDKSGLPSDRFSAERTGGSVSTLTIQRTQQEDSAVYLCASSLGGWWEKLFFGSGTQLSVL.

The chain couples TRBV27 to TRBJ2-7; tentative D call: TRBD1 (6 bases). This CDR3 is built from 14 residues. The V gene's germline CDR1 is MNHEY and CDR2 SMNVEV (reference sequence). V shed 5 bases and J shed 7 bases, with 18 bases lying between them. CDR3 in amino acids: CASSEAAGVEEQYV. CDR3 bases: TGTGCCAGCAGTGAGGCGGCAGGGGTAGAGGAGCAGTACGTC.

Here the CDR3 DNA reads TGTGCCAGCAGCCTACAGGGTTTTGAAGCTTTCTTT. It yields the protein CASSLQGFEAFF. The chain joins TRBV5-4 to TRBJ1-1; a possible D gene is TRBD1 (6 bases). The germline V gene has CDR1 SGHNT and CDR2 YYREEE (reference sequence). V was clipped by 4 bases and J by 7 bases, with 11 bases between them. The CDR3 spans 12 residues.

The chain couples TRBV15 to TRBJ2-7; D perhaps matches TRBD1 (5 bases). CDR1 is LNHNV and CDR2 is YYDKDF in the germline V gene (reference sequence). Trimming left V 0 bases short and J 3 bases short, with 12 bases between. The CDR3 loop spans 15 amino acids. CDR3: CATSRDWGADYEQYF. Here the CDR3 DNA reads TGTGCCACCAGCAGAGATTGGGGCGCAGACTACGAGCAGTACTTC.

The CDR3 DNA reads as TGTGCCAGTAGTCCTCGCCCACTCAATCAGCCCCAGCATTTT. It encodes CASSPRPLNQPQHF. The chain carries TRBV19 and TRBJ1-5; no firm D call. There are 14 residues in the CDR3. Germline CDR1 and CDR2: LNHDA and SQIVND (reference sequence). V lost 5 bases, J lost 3 bases, and 11 bases lay in between.

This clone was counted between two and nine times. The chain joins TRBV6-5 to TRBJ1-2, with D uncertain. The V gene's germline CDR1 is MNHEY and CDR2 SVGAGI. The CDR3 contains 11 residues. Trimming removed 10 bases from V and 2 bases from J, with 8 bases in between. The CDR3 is CATLSNYGYTF. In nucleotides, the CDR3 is TGTGCCACCCTATCAAACTATGGCTACACCTTC.

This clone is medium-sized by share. DNA for the CDR3: TGCGCCAGCAGCCAAGCCACAGGAGTTACTGAAGCTTTCTTT. This encodes CASSQATGVTEAFF. The gene calls are TRBV4-3 and TRBJ1-1, with a tentative D call TRBD1 (5 bases). Between the trimmed V and J ends, which lost 1 base and 5 bases, there was a span of 11 bases. Germline V gives CDR1 LGHNA, CDR2 YSLEER. The CDR3 is 14 amino acids.

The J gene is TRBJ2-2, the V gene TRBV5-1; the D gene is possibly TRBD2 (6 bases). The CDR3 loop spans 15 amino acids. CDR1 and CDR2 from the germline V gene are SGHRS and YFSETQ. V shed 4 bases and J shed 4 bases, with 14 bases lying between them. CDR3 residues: CASSTSDGGTGELFF. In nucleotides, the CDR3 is TGCGCCAGCAGCACCTCGGACGGGGGCACCGGGGAGCTGTTTTTT.

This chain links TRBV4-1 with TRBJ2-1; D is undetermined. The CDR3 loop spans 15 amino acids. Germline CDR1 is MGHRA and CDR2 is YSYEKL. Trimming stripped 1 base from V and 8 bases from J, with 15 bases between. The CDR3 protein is CASSQGPQAGHEQFF. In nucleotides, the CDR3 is TGCGCCAGCAGCCAAGGGCCACAAGCAGGCCATGAGCAGTTCTTC.

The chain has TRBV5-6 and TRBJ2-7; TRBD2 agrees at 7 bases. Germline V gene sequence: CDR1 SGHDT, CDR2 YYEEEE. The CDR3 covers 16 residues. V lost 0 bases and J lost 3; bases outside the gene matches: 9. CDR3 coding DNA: TGTGCCAGCAGCTTGGTCCCAGCGGGGCCATTCTACGAGCAGTACTTC. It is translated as CASSLVPAGPFYEQYF.

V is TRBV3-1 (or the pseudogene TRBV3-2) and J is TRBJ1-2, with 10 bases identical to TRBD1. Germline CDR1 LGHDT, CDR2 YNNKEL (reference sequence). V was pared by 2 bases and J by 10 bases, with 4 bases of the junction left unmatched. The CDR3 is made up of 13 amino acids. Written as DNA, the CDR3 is TGTGCCAGCAGCCAACCGGGACAGGGGTCCTACACCTTC. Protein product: CASSQPGQGSYTF.

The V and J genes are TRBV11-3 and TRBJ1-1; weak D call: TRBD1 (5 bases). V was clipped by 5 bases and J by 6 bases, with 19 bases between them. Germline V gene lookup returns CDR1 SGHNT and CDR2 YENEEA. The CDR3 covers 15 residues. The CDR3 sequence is CASSTPWAGGAEAFF. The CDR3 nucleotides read TGTGCCAGCAGCACCCCGTGGGCGGGGGGGGCTGAAGCTTTCTTT.

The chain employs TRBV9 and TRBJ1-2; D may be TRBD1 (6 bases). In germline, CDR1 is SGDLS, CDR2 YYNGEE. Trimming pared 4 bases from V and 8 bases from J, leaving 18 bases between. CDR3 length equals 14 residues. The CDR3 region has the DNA TGTGCCAGCAGCTTACAGGGATCAGACGGCGGCTACACCTTC. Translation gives CASSLQGSDGGYTF. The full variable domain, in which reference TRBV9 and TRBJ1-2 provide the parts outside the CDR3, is DSGVTQTPKHLITATGQRVTLRCSPRSGDLSVYWYQQSLDQGLQFLIQYYNGEERAKGNILERFSAQQFPDLHSELNLSSLELGDSALYFCASSLQGSDGGYTFGSGTRLTVV.

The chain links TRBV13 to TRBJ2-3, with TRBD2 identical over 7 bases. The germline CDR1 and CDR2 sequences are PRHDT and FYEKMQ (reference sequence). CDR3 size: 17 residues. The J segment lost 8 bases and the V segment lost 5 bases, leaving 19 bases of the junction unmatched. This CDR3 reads CASSGSKTSKIGGTQYF. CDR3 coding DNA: TGTGCCAGCAGCGGGTCCAAGACTAGCAAGATTGGAGGTACGCAGTATTTT. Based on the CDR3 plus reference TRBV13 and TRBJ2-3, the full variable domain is AAGVIQSPRHLIKEKRETATLKCYPIPRHDTVYWYQQGPGQDPQFLISFYEKMQSDKGSIPDRFSAQQFSDYHSELNMSSLELGDSALYFCASSGSKTSKIGGTQYFGPGTRLTVL.

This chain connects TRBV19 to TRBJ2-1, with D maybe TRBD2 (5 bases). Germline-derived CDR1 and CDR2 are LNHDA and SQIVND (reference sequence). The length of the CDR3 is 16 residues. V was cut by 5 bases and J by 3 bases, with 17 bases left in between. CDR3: CASSSRRARVYNEQFF. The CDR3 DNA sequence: TGTGCCAGTAGTTCTAGAAGAGCGCGGGTCTACAATGAGCAGTTCTTC.

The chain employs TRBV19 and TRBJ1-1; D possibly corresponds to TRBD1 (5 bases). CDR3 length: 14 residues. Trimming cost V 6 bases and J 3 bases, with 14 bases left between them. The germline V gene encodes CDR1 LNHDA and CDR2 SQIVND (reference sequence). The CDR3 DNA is TGTGCCAGTAGGAGGATTGGGGGGGACACTGAAGCTTTCTTT. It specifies CASRRIGGDTEAFF.

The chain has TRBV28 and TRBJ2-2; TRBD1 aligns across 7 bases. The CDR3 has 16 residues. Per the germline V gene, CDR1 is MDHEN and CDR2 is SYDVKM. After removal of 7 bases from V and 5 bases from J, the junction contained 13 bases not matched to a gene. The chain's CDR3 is CASTLPQGSFTGELFF. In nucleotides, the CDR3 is TGTGCCAGCACCTTACCACAGGGGAGCTTTACCGGGGAGCTGTTTTTT. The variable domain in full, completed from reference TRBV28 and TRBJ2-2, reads DVKVTQSSRYLVKRTGEKVFLECVQDMDHENMFWYRQDPGLGLRLIYFSYDVKMKEKGDIPEGYSVSREKKERFSLILESASTNQTSMYLCASTLPQGSFTGELFFGEGSRLTVL.

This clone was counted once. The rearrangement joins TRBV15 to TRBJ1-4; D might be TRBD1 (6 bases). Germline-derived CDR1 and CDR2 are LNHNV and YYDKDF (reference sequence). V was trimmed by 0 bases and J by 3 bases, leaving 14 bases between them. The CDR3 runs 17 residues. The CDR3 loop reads CATSRDLSQGPNEKLFF. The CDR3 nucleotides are TGTGCCACCAGCAGAGATCTTAGTCAGGGGCCTAATGAAAAACTGTTTTTT.